Listed below are T cell receptor beta chains from one sample, sequenced in a study of cytomegalovirus exposure and HLA in healthy donors. Only in-frame clones appear in the TCRdb table, and some are missing; sequencing was by immunoSEQ multiplex PCR. The sample includes 99,000 or so clones, 75% to 85% of them seen just once. The specimen was PBMCs. These receptors came from a male donor in good health and CMV-seropositive. Both conserved end residues are part of each CDR3. A D gene is named only where the DNA matches it firmly. Some rows have no size entry. The others give once, few or many, or a class for an expanded clone.

j_gene	v_gene	abundance	d_gene	CDR3aa	CDR3nt
TRBJ2-1	TRBV7-9	.	TRBD2	CASSLAGADNEQFF	TGTGCCAGCAGCCTAGCGGGGGCCGACAATGAGCAGTTCTTC
TRBJ1-6	TRBV5-1	.	.	CASSLGDSPLHF	TGCGCCAGCAGCTTGGGAGATTCACCCCTCCACTTT
TRBJ1-2	TRBV6-1	.	.	CASSAGRGVYGYTF	TGTGCCAGCAGTGCTGGCAGGGGCGTCTATGGCTACACCTTC
TRBJ2-7	TRBV5-1	few	TRBD1	CASTLSGQGGEQYF	TGCGCCAGCACCCTATCGGGACAGGGTGGCGAGCAGTACTTC
TRBJ1-3	TRBV5-4	.	.	CASSLDRASGNTIYF	TGTGCCAGCAGCTTGGACAGGGCCTCTGGAAACACCATATATTTT
TRBJ1-5	TRBV4-1	once	.	CASSPGGDQPQHF	TGCGCCAGCAGCCCCGGGGGGGATCAGCCCCAGCATTTT
TRBJ1-1	TRBV5-1	few	TRBD1	CASKTGTANTEAFF	TGCGCCAGCAAAACCGGGACAGCGAACACTGAAGCTTTCTTT
TRBJ1-2	TRBV6-1	once	.	CASSEATGYGYTF	TGTGCCAGCAGTGAAGCGACAGGCTATGGCTACACCTTC
TRBJ1-5	TRBV30	.	.	CAWRRSGSNQPQHF	TGTGCCTGGAGGCGCTCGGGGAGCAATCAGCCCCAGCATTTT
TRBJ1-1	TRBV10-3	.	.	CATASHRNMNTEAFF	TGTGCCACCGCATCCCACAGGAACATGAACACTGAAGCTTTCTTT
TRBJ1-2	TRBV19	few	.	CASSIDRPGAYGYTF	TGTGCCAGTAGTATCGACCGGCCAGGGGCCTATGGCTACACCTTC
TRBJ1-1	TRBV6-5	.	TRBD1	CASSSGQVASAEAFF	TGTGCCAGCAGCTCCGGACAGGTCGCGAGCGCTGAAGCTTTCTTT
TRBJ2-5	TRBV9	.	.	CASAGPGETQYF	TGTGCCAGCGCGGGCCCCGGGGAGACCCAGTACTTC
TRBJ2-7	TRBV7-9	.	TRBD1	CASSFLNRDRGNEQYF	TGTGCCAGCAGCTTTCTTAACCGGGACAGGGGCAACGAGCAGTACTTC
TRBJ2-7	TRBV5-6	.	.	CASSHTTEQYF	TGTGCCAGCAGTCATACTACGGAGCAGTACTTC
TRBJ2-7	TRBV30	.	TRBD2	CAWSVVAGSYEQYF	TGTGCCTGGAGTGTGGTAGCGGGGTCCTACGAGCAGTACTTC
TRBJ2-3	TRBV5-6	once	.	CASSTGGEATQYF	TGTGCCAGCAGCACTGGCGGTGAGGCTACGCAGTATTTT
TRBJ1-2	TRBV6-5	once	.	CASSPDIYGYTF	TGTGCCAGCAGCCCGGACATCTATGGCTACACCTTC
TRBJ2-1	TRBV5-1	.	TRBD1	CASSLGQIYNEQFF	TGCGCCAGCAGCCTGGGACAGATTTACAATGAGCAGTTCTTC
TRBJ1-2	TRBV27	.	TRBD1	CASSSTTGLDGYTF	TGTGCCAGCAGTTCCACGACAGGGTTGGATGGCTACACCTTC
TRBJ2-7	TRBV7-2	once	.	CASSYRRTEEQYF	TGTGCCAGCAGCTACCGACGGACAGAGGAGCAGTACTTC
TRBJ1-2	TRBV6-6	.	.	CASSQGYGYTF	TGTGCCAGCAGCCAGGGATATGGCTACACCTTC
TRBJ2-7	TRBV5-5	.	TRBD1	CASSFASTGGYEQYF	TGTGCCAGCAGCTTTGCCTCGACAGGGGGCTACGAGCAGTACTTC
TRBJ2-3	TRBV4-1	few	TRBD2	CASSQGTSWSTDTQYF	TGCGCCAGCAGCCAAGGGACTAGCTGGAGCACAGATACGCAGTATTTT
TRBJ1-1	TRBV5-1	.	.	CASSFEGRGRTEAFF	TGCGCCAGCAGCTTCGAGGGGCGGGGGAGGACTGAAGCTTTCTTT
TRBJ1-2	TRBV4-1	few	.	CASSQDSYWTFF	TGCGCCAGCAGCCAAGATTCCTACTGGACATTTTTC
TRBJ2-5	TRBV30	once	.	CAWTTKPGMGETQYF	TGTGCCTGGACCACCAAGCCAGGGATGGGGGAGACCCAGTACTTC
TRBJ2-4	TRBV27	.	.	CASRPRGGNIQYF	TGTGCCAGCAGGCCGAGAGGAGGAAACATTCAGTACTTC
TRBJ1-1	TRBV27	.	.	CASSSPSGRHRGPEAFF	TGTGCCAGCAGTTCCCCCTCAGGGAGGCATCGGGGTCCTGAAGCTTTCTTT
TRBJ1-1	TRBV19	few	.	CASSAIEAFF	TGTGCCAGTAGTGCGATTGAAGCTTTCTTT
TRBJ1-1	TRBV19	once	.	CASRSQGLEAFF	TGTGCCAGTAGGTCACAGGGCCTAGAAGCTTTCTTT
TRBJ2-7	TRBV11-2	.	.	CASSLDYSSVYEQYF	TGTGCCAGCAGCTTAGATTACTCTAGCGTCTACGAGCAGTACTTC
TRBJ2-1	TRBV15	.	.	CATSRTGGDEQFF	TGTGCCACCAGCAGAACAGGGGGGGATGAGCAGTTCTTC
TRBJ1-2	TRBV5-4	.	.	CASSGAYPPNYGYTF	TGTGCCAGCAGTGGGGCTTATCCCCCTAACTATGGCTACACCTTC
TRBJ2-5	TRBV5-1	.	TRBD1	CASSTDREETQYF	TGCGCCAGCAGCACCGACAGGGAAGAGACCCAGTACTTC
TRBJ1-1	TRBV4-1	once	.	CASSQGNLGDSEAFF	TGCGCCAGCAGCCAAGGGAACCTAGGGGACTCTGAAGCTTTCTTT
TRBJ1-3	TRBV4-1	.	.	CASSQDRGGWGGNTIYF	TGCGCCAGCAGCCAAGATAGGGGTGGTTGGGGAGGAAACACCATATATTTT
TRBJ1-2	TRBV15	.	.	CATQRLIGANYGYTF	TGTGCCACCCAAAGGTTGATAGGAGCTAACTATGGCTACACCTTC
TRBJ2-2	TRBV4-1	.	TRBD1	CASSQTGAGELFF	TGCGCCAGCAGCCAAACAGGGGCCGGGGAGCTGTTTTTT
TRBJ1-4	TRBV9	.	.	CASSPPGGLEKLFF	TGTGCCAGCAGCCCCCCGGGGGGACTTGAAAAACTGTTTTTT
TRBJ1-5	TRBV6-1	.	.	CASKIVGNQPQHF	TGTGCCAGTAAAATAGTCGGCAATCAGCCCCAGCATTTT
TRBJ1-2	TRBV19	.	.	CASSTSGAGGYTF	TGTGCCAGTAGTACCTCAGGGGCGGGTGGCTACACCTTC
TRBJ1-1	TRBV5-1	few	.	CASTWRGLGNTEAFF	TGCGCCAGCACCTGGCGGGGACTGGGGAACACTGAAGCTTTCTTT
TRBJ1-5	TRBV7-9	.	.	CASSTGRGTQPQHF	TGTGCCAGCAGCACAGGGAGAGGGACTCAGCCCCAGCATTTT
TRBJ1-2	TRBV5-1	.	.	CASSLVSGQGGYTF	TGCGCCAGCAGCTTGGTGTCGGGCCAGGGTGGCTACACCTTC
TRBJ2-7	TRBV4-1	.	.	CASSQEAGNTVGEQYF	TGCGCCAGCAGCCAAGAAGCCGGGAATACGGTCGGCGAGCAGTACTTC
TRBJ2-7	TRBV9	few	TRBD1	CASSGGQGYEQYF	TGTGCCAGCAGCGGGGGACAGGGCTACGAGCAGTACTTC
TRBJ2-6	TRBV2	.	TRBD1	CASSREGALSSGANVLTF	TGTGCCAGCTCCCGAGAGGGGGCATTATCCTCTGGGGCCAACGTCCTGACTTTC
TRBJ1-2	TRBV4-1	.	.	CASSQDGRGYGYTF	TGCGCCAGCAGCCAAGATGGTAGAGGCTATGGCTACACCTTC
TRBJ1-6	TRBV5-4	.	.	CASSLKFREFYNSPLHF	TGTGCCAGCAGCTTGAAGTTTCGGGAGTTTTATAATTCACCCCTCCACTTT
TRBJ2-5	TRBV7-2	.	TRBD2	CASSSGGLTFQETQYF	TGTGCCAGCAGCAGCGGGGGACTAACATTCCAAGAGACCCAGTACTTC